The rows below give T cell receptor beta chains drawn from one sample of a study of shared clonotypes between healthy human individuals. Clones were read by immunoSEQ multiplex PCR, and TCRdb kept only the in-frame ones, dropping some. The sample lists around 1,900,000 clones; 93% were seen once. The sequencing input was naive CD8+ T cells from PBMCs. Receptors originate from a man aged 18 to 29 in good health. Some clones in this sample may be carry-over from other donors' samples. CDR3s include the opening cysteine and the closing phenylalanine or tryptophan. The D gene is left open where the match is weak. Expanded clones are given a class, and other clones once, few, many or no size at all.

size: -
J: TRBJ1-4
V: TRBV4-1
D: -
length: 14
DNA: TGCGCCAGCAGCCAAGACGGAAGAGGTGAAAAACTGTTTTTT
CDR3: CASSQDGRGEKLFF

size: -
J: TRBJ2-1
V: TRBV7-2
D: TRBD2
length: 15
DNA: TGTGCCAGCAGCTTATCGGGACTAGCGGGAGATGAGCAGTTCTTC
CDR3: CASSLSGLAGDEQFF

size: -
J: TRBJ2-1
V: TRBV9
D: -
length: 17
DNA: TGTGCCAGCAGCGTAAATAAGGCAGCCCCGAACTACAATGAGCAGTTCTTC
CDR3: CASSVNKAAPNYNEQFF

size: -
J: TRBJ2-1
V: TRBV30
D: TRBD2
length: 16
DNA: TGTGCCTGGAGTGAGGGACTAGCGGGAGTTGACAATGAGCAGTTCTTC
CDR3: CAWSEGLAGVDNEQFF

size: -
J: TRBJ2-7
V: TRBV11-1
D: -
length: 15
DNA: TGTGCCAGCAGCTCCGGACACCCGAAGTCCTACGAGCAGTACTTC
CDR3: CASSSGHPKSYEQYF

size: -
J: TRBJ2-7
V: TRBV10-3
D: TRBD2
length: 13
DNA: TGTGCCACCGAGATGGGACTAGGGTCCGAGCAGTACTTC
CDR3: CATEMGLGSEQYF

size: -
J: TRBJ1-5
V: TRBV21-1
D: -
length: 16
DNA: TGTGCCAGCAGCAAAAGTCGGAACAAGGTCAATCAGCCCCAGCATTTT
CDR3: CASSKSRNKVNQPQHF

size: -
J: TRBJ1-4
V: TRBV7-8
D: -
length: 15
DNA: TGTGCCAGCAGCCAACCGGACGGACCTGATGAAAAACTGTTTTTT
CDR3: CASSQPDGPDEKLFF

size: -
J: TRBJ1-2
V: TRBV28
D: TRBD1
length: 14
DNA: TGTGCCAGCAGTATGGGACAGGTGAACTATGGCTACACCTTC
CDR3: CASSMGQVNYGYTF

size: -
J: TRBJ2-3
V: TRBV5-1
D: -
length: 15
DNA: TGCGCCAGCAGCTTGGCAGGGGAAAGCACAGATACGCAGTATTTT
CDR3: CASSLAGESTDTQYF

size: -
J: TRBJ1-1
V: TRBV6-5
D: -
length: 14
DNA: TGTGCCAGCAGTTCCGGACAGCAGGACACTGAAGCTTTCTTT
CDR3: CASSSGQQDTEAFF

size: -
J: TRBJ1-5
V: TRBV27
D: TRBD1
length: 15
DNA: TGTGCCAGCAGTTTAGTACAGGGGAACAATCAGCCCCAGCATTTT
CDR3: CASSLVQGNNQPQHF

size: -
J: TRBJ2-5
V: TRBV7-9
D: -
length: 13
DNA: TGTGCCAGCAGCCCCCCGTCCCAAGAGACCCAGTACTTC
CDR3: CASSPPSQETQYF

size: -
J: TRBJ1-1
V: TRBV14
D: TRBD1
length: 13
DNA: TGTGCCAGCAGCCAATATCAGGGGGTCGAAGCTTTCTTT
CDR3: CASSQYQGVEAFF

size: -
J: TRBJ2-7
V: TRBV27
D: -
length: 12
DNA: TGTGCCAGCAGTCCCGGACTATACGAGCAGTACTTC
CDR3: CASSPGLYEQYF

size: once
J: TRBJ1-2
V: TRBV7-9
D: -
length: 15
DNA: TGTGCCAGCAGCCCAGGGATTTCCCCCCTCTATGGCTACACCTTC
CDR3: CASSPGISPLYGYTF

size: -
J: TRBJ1-1
V: TRBV7-9
D: -
length: 17
DNA: TGTGCCAGCAGCTTCTTGGGTAGACAGCGGATGAACACTGAAGCTTTCTTT
CDR3: CASSFLGRQRMNTEAFF

size: -
J: TRBJ2-1
V: TRBV11-2
D: -
length: 16
DNA: TGTGCCAGCAGCTTAGAACCCAGGGTATCCTACAATGAGCAGTTCTTC
CDR3: CASSLEPRVSYNEQFF

size: -
J: TRBJ2-1
V: TRBV11-2
D: -
length: 12
DNA: TGTGCCAGCAGCTTAGTGAAGGATGAGCAGTTCTTC
CDR3: CASSLVKDEQFF

size: -
J: TRBJ1-2
V: TRBV10-3
D: -
length: 15
DNA: TGTGCCATCAGTTCCCCCGGCCGGGAAAACTATGGCTACACCTTC
CDR3: CAISSPGRENYGYTF

size: -
J: TRBJ2-7
V: TRBV27
D: -
length: 17
DNA: TGTGCCAGCAGTCCACCGGGACAAACCCTCGCAGGCTACGAGCAGTACTTC
CDR3: CASSPPGQTLAGYEQYF

size: -
J: TRBJ2-1
V: TRBV30
D: TRBD2
length: 13
DNA: TGTGCCGGAAGACTAGCGGGAGAGTATGAGCAGTTCTTC
CDR3: CAGRLAGEYEQFF

size: -
J: TRBJ2-7
V: TRBV25-1
D: TRBD2
length: 17
DNA: TGTGCCAGCAGTGAATCCCTAACTAGCGGGAGAAGTCTAAGGCAGTACTTC
CDR3: CASSESLTSGRSLRQYF

size: -
J: TRBJ1-1
V: TRBV2
D: TRBD1
length: 13
DNA: TGTGCCAGCAGTGCGGACAGGGGGCTTGAAGCTTTCTTT
CDR3: CASSADRGLEAFF

size: -
J: TRBJ2-7
V: TRBV13
D: TRBD1
length: 14
DNA: TGTGCCAGCAGTTTGGGGACAGGTCGTTACGAGCAGTACTTC
CDR3: CASSLGTGRYEQYF

size: -
J: TRBJ1-1
V: TRBV19
D: -
length: 15
DNA: TGTGCCAGTAGTGCAGACGGGACACCGAACACTGAAGCTTTCTTT
CDR3: CASSADGTPNTEAFF

size: -
J: TRBJ2-7
V: TRBV27
D: -
length: 14
DNA: TGTGCCAGCAGTTTCCTCTCCACCACCTACGAGCAGTACTTC
CDR3: CASSFLSTTYEQYF

size: -
J: TRBJ2-6
V: TRBV4-1
D: -
length: 19
DNA: TGCGCCAGCAGCCAAGATAGAAACAGGCGTTCCTCTGGGGCCAACGTCCTGACTTTC
CDR3: CASSQDRNRRSSGANVLTF

size: -
J: TRBJ2-7
V: TRBV11-2
D: TRBD1
length: 14
DNA: TGTGCCAGCAGCTTCGGGACAGGGGACTACGAGCAGTACTTC
CDR3: CASSFGTGDYEQYF

size: -
J: TRBJ2-2
V: TRBV29-1
D: TRBD1
length: 14
DNA: TGCAGCGTTGGACAGGGGAATTTCGCCGGGGAGCTGTTTTTT
CDR3: CSVGQGNFAGELFF

size: once
J: TRBJ2-2
V: TRBV19
D: -
length: 13
DNA: TGTGCCGGGGGGACAGAGAACACCGGGGAGCTGTTTTTT
CDR3: CAGGTENTGELFF

size: -
J: TRBJ2-1
V: TRBV2
D: -
length: 14
DNA: TGTGCCAGCAGTACTTACAGGGGGGGTAATGAGCAGTTCTTC
CDR3: CASSTYRGGNEQFF

size: -
J: TRBJ1-4
V: TRBV6-5
D: TRBD1
length: 15
DNA: TGTGCCAGCAGTCCCGGGACAGGGGGCGTAGAAAAACTGTTTTTT
CDR3: CASSPGTGGVEKLFF

size: -
J: TRBJ1-2
V: TRBV29-1
D: -
length: 13
DNA: TGCAGCGCCGCTTCGGGGGGGTGGAGTGGCTACACCTTC
CDR3: CSAASGGWSGYTF

size: -
J: TRBJ2-7
V: TRBV4-3
D: TRBD2
length: 17
DNA: TGCGCCAGCAGCCAAGGTCCCGGGACTAGCGGGAGCTACGAGCAGTACTTC
CDR3: CASSQGPGTSGSYEQYF

size: -
J: TRBJ2-3
V: TRBV2
D: TRBD2
length: 16
DNA: TGTGCCAGCAGTGTCCCCCTTGCGGGAGGGTCTCGTACGCAGTATTTT
CDR3: CASSVPLAGGSRTQYF

size: once
J: TRBJ2-7
V: TRBV7-9
D: TRBD1
length: 14
DNA: TGTGCCAGCAGCACCGGACAGGCTTCCTACGAGCAGTACTTC
CDR3: CASSTGQASYEQYF

size: -
J: TRBJ2-7
V: TRBV7-7
D: -
length: 17
DNA: TGTGCCAGCAGCCCCCTGCCTCGCCGTGCCGCTTCCTACGAGCAGTACTTC
CDR3: CASSPLPRRAASYEQYF

size: -
J: TRBJ1-5
V: TRBV28
D: -
length: 13
DNA: TGTGCCAGCAGTTTATACAGGAATCAGCCCCAGCATTTT
CDR3: CASSLYRNQPQHF

size: -
J: TRBJ1-5
V: TRBV6-6
D: -
length: 16
DNA: TGTGCCAGCAGTTACTCGATCACGGGGAATCTTCAGCCCCAGCATTTT
CDR3: CASSYSITGNLQPQHF

size: once
J: TRBJ2-1
V: TRBV6-1
D: -
length: 15
DNA: TGTGCCAGCAGTGATAGTAGCGGAGCCTACAATGAGCAGTTCTTC
CDR3: CASSDSSGAYNEQFF

size: -
J: TRBJ2-3
V: TRBV7-3
D: -
length: 16
DNA: TGTGCCAGCAGCCCCTACCCAGCGGCTAGCACAGATACGCAGTATTTT
CDR3: CASSPYPAASTDTQYF

size: -
J: TRBJ2-7
V: TRBV28
D: -
length: 15
DNA: TGTGCCAGCAGTCTATACGGGGCAGATTCCTACGAGCAGTACTTC
CDR3: CASSLYGADSYEQYF

size: few
J: TRBJ2-2
V: TRBV15
D: -
length: 13
DNA: TGTGCCACCAGCAGAGTTGCCACCGGGGAGCTGTTTTTT
CDR3: CATSRVATGELFF

size: -
J: TRBJ2-3
V: TRBV9
D: -
length: 14
DNA: TGTGCCAGCAGTCCGGGGAGGCCGCAAGATACGCAGTATTTT
CDR3: CASSPGRPQDTQYF

size: -
J: TRBJ2-5
V: TRBV11-2
D: -
length: 13
DNA: TGTGCCAGCAGCTTTCCAGAACAAGAGACCCAGTACTTC
CDR3: CASSFPEQETQYF

size: -
J: TRBJ2-7
V: TRBV27
D: -
length: 13
DNA: TGTGCCAGCAGAACGGGACTCTCACACGAGCAGTACTTC
CDR3: CASRTGLSHEQYF

size: -
J: TRBJ1-1
V: TRBV2
D: -
length: 13
DNA: TGTGCCAGCAGTGAAAGGCAGACCACTGAAGCTTTCTTT
CDR3: CASSERQTTEAFF

size: -
J: TRBJ1-1
V: TRBV9
D: -
length: 13
DNA: TGTGCCAGCAGCGTAGGGGGCAAGGGTGAAGCTTTCTTT
CDR3: CASSVGGKGEAFF